Listed here are 20 T cell receptor beta chains from one sample, sequenced in a study of T-cell memory formation after mild COVID-19. MiXCR was run by TCRdb on the 5' RACE reads, yielding one entry per CDR3 protein. The sample carries nearly 250,000 distinct CDR3 sequences, approximately 15% recorded once. The sample consisted of PBMCs or a T cell subset sorted from them (not recorded which). The receptors were sampled from an adult woman who had mild COVID-19 (a few samples of this study predate the infection). Cell type and time point are not known.

This clonotype was detected once. J is TRBJ2-1 and V is TRBV12-3 or TRBV12-4; D is uncertain. This CDR3 is 15 amino acids long. V lost 3 bases and J 5 bases, leaving 14 bases between the germline ends. The CDR3 nucleotides read TGTGCCAGCAGTTTTTTTTCGCTGAGAAACAATGAGCAGTTCTTC. It specifies CASSFFSLRNNEQFF.

This clonotype was recorded a few times. This sequence joins TRBV2 and TRBJ1-4; TRBD1 aligns across 10 bases. Germline assignment: CDR1 SNHLY and CDR2 FYNNEI. The V segment lost 4 bases and the J segment 10 bases; nucleotides outside the gene matches: 6. This CDR3 has 14 residues. The CDR3 nucleotides read TGTGCCAGCAGTGCCCGGACAGGGGGGGGAAAACTGTTTTTT. It is translated as CASSARTGGGKLFF.

The chain carries TRBV5-4 and TRBJ1-2; D perhaps matches TRBD1 (6 bases). V lost 4 bases, J lost 4 bases, and 20 bases lay in between. The CDR3 is made up of 16 amino acids. The V gene's germline CDR1 is SGHNT and CDR2 YYREEE (reference sequence). CDR3 protein: CASSRGVGTLIYGYTF. The CDR3 DNA sequence: TGTGCCAGCAGCCGGGGTGTGGGGACACTAATCTATGGCTACACCTTC. Supplemented by reference TRBV5-4 and TRBJ1-2, the full variable domain reads ETGVTQSPTHLIKTRGQQVTLRCSSQSGHNTVSWYQQALGQGPQFIFQYYREEENGRGNFPPRFSGLQFPNYSSELNVNALELDDSALYLCASSRGVGTLIYGYTFGSGTRLTVV.

This clonotype was found many times. The V gene is TRBV27, the J gene TRBJ2-3, with D tentatively TRBD2 (6 bases). The CDR3 length is 17 residues. With 1 base removed from V and 2 bases from J, the gap between germline ends came to 16 bases. CDR1 is MNHEY, CDR2 SMNVEV, per germline (reference sequence). CDR3 in amino acids: CASSLWRGAWNTDTQYF. CDR3 nucleotides: TGTGCCAGCAGTTTATGGAGGGGCGCGTGGAACACAGATACGCAGTATTTT.

This clonotype occurred a few times. CDR3 sequence: CASSLSWGGNEQFF. The CDR3, as DNA: TGTGCCAGCAGTTTATCCTGGGGGGGGAATGAGCAGTTCTTC. The V call is TRBV12-3 or TRBV12-4, the J call TRBJ2-1; 7 bases line up with TRBD2. Unmatched junction bases numbered 5, after V lost 2 bases and J lost 7 bases. The CDR3 extends over 14 amino acids.

Here the CDR3 reads CAWRDAWGLGYTF. Written as DNA, the CDR3 is TGTGCCTGGAGGGATGCGTGGGGGCTTGGCTACACCTTC. This chain uses TRBV30 with TRBJ1-2, with D possibly TRBD1 on 6 matching bases. Trimming left V 3 bases short and J 7 bases short, with 15 bases between. CDR1 GTSNPN and CDR2 SVGIG come from the germline V gene (reference sequence). The CDR3 sequence is 13 residues long.

This clonotype appeared a few times. CDR3 sequence reads: CSARVPRGNYGYTF. For the CDR3, the DNA is TGCAGTGCTAGGGTACCCAGGGGAAACTATGGCTACACCTTC. J is TRBJ1-2 and V is TRBV20-1, with D possibly TRBD1 on 6 matching bases. Trimming stripped 3 bases from V and 2 bases from J, with 13 bases between. This CDR3 comprises 14 residues. Germline V lookup: CDR1 DFQATT, CDR2 SNEGSKA (reference sequence).

This rearrangement joins TRBV7-2 to TRBJ1-3; 9 nucleotides agree with TRBD1. The CDR3 spans 15 residues. Per the germline V gene, CDR1 is SGHTA and CDR2 is FQGNSA. V trimming: 4 bases; J trimming: 4 bases; junction bases outside the gene matches: 5. The CDR3 DNA reads as TGTGCCAGCAGCTCCGGGACAGGGAGCGGAAACACCATATATTTT. Translating gives CASSSGTGSGNTIYF.

V gene TRBV20-1 combines with J gene TRBJ1-2; TRBD1 might be the D (5 bases). The CDR3 covers 13 residues. CDR1 is DFQATT and CDR2 is SNEGSKA in the germline V gene (reference sequence). Trimming left V 4 bases short and J 1 base short, with 10 bases between. In DNA, the CDR3 is TGCAGTGCTACGCCGGGGCTTAACTATGGCTACACCTTC. It translates to CSATPGLNYGYTF.

V is TRBV5-4 and J is TRBJ1-1; 11 bases align to TRBD1. Losses at the gene ends were 4 bases for V and 5 bases for J; bases not matched to a gene: 10. This CDR3 contains 16 residues. Germline CDR1 and CDR2: SGHNT and YYREEE (reference sequence). CDR3 coding DNA: TGTGCCAGCAGCGGAGGGACAGGGGGGCTTATGACTGAAGCTTTCTTT. It encodes CASSGGTGGLMTEAFF.

There are a few counts of this clonotype. This sequence joins TRBV6-5 and TRBJ2-3, with 9 bases matching TRBD1. The V gene's germline CDR1 is MNHEY and CDR2 SVGAGI. With V trimmed by 5 bases and J by 0 bases, 3 bases remained unmatched. The CDR3 totals 15 residues. DNA for the CDR3: TGTGCCAGCAGTGACAGGGGGGTGAGCACAGATACGCAGTATTTT. It specifies CASSDRGVSTDTQYF.

Only a few counts were recorded for this clonotype. The chain is built from TRBV7-8 and TRBJ1-2, with TRBD1 matching over 8 bases. The CDR3 totals 15 residues. The ends lost 6 bases at V and 4 bases at J; junction bases unmatched: 10. Germline V lookup: CDR1 SGHVS, CDR2 FQNEAQ. CDR3: CASRRTGRIGYGYTF. As DNA, the CDR3 is TGTGCCAGCAGGCGGACAGGGAGAATTGGCTATGGCTACACCTTC. Full variable domain (remainder filled in from reference TRBV7-8 and TRBJ1-2): GAGVSQSPRYKVAKRGQDVALRCDPISGHVSLFWYQQALGQGPEFLTYFQNEAQLDKSGLPSDRFFAERPEGSVSTLKIQRTQQEDSAVYLCASRRTGRIGYGYTFGSGTRLTVV.

The chain employs TRBV12-3 or TRBV12-4 and TRBJ2-2; 7 nucleotides match TRBD1. V dropped 6 bases and J dropped 0; count of bases not matched to a gene: 1. The CDR3 loop spans 14 amino acids. The CDR3 reads CASRTGPNTGELFF. The CDR3 DNA follows: TGTGCCAGCAGGACAGGGCCGAACACCGGGGAGCTGTTTTTT.

This clonotype came up a few times. The chain combines TRBV18 with TRBJ2-3; 8 bases are a match to TRBD2. The V gene's germline CDR1 is KGHSH and CDR2 LQKENI. CDR3 length: 15 residues. V gave up 3 bases and J gave up 4 bases; unmatched junction bases: 6. Written as DNA, the CDR3 is TGTGCCAGCTCACCTAGGACGGGAGGGCCAGATACGCAGTATTTT. Protein: CASSPRTGGPDTQYF.

The chain combines TRBV10-3 with TRBJ1-1; 7 bases map to TRBD1. Trimming cost V 4 bases and J 4 bases; bases outside gene matches: 6. Germline CDR1 is ENHRY and CDR2 is SYGVKD. The CDR3 is made up of 14 amino acids. The CDR3 region is CAISAQGSSTEAFF. CDR3 DNA sequence: TGTGCCATCAGTGCACAGGGGTCGAGCACTGAAGCTTTCTTT.

This clonotype turned up a few times. This chain joins TRBV7-9 and TRBJ2-5, with unresolved D. V was cut by 8 bases and J by 2 bases, with 24 bases left in between. The CDR3 covers 17 residues. In germline, CDR1 is SEHNR, CDR2 FQNEAQ (reference sequence). CDR3 in amino acids: CASASPLASLHQETQYF. In nucleotides, the CDR3 is TGTGCCAGCGCCTCCCCCCTGGCGAGCCTTCATCAAGAGACCCAGTACTTC.

This sequence joins TRBV20-1 and TRBJ1-3; D call uncertain. V dropped 5 bases and J dropped 4 bases, with 15 bases sitting between them. Per germline, CDR1 DFQATT and CDR2 SNEGSKA (reference sequence). This CDR3 is 14 amino acids long. For the CDR3, the DNA is TGCAGTGCTGTACGACCGGTTGAGGGAAACACCATATATTTT. Residues: CSAVRPVEGNTIYF.

In its sample, this clonotype was seen a few times. This chain links TRBV5-1 with TRBJ2-1, with 10 nucleotides matching TRBD2. Trimming cost V 0 bases and J 8 bases; bases outside gene matches: 11. CDR1 and CDR2 (germline): SGHRS, YFSETQ. The CDR3 consists of 17 residues. Here the CDR3 DNA reads TGCGCCAGCAGCTTGGCACTAGCGGGATCCGGGGAGGATGAGCAGTTCTTC. It yields the protein CASSLALAGSGEDEQFF.

This clonotype occurred a few times. V usage is TRBV15 and J usage is TRBJ2-7, with unresolved D. This CDR3 is built from 19 residues. The V gene's germline CDR1 is LNHNV and CDR2 YYDKDF (reference sequence). The V gene lost 2 bases and the J gene lost 3 bases, with 26 bases spanning the gap. For the CDR3, the DNA is TGTGCCACCAGCAGAAAGATTTTGGGCAGCCCCGTGGTTAGCTACGAGCAGTACTTC. Its protein is CATSRKILGSPVVSYEQYF.

This clonotype was recorded at least ten times. The V call is TRBV4-3, the J call TRBJ1-2; TRBD1 is a possible D gene (6 bases). CDR3 length equals 15 residues. The ends were cut back, 0 bases at V and 8 bases at J, with 16 bases in the middle. The germline V gene has CDR1 LGHNA and CDR2 YSLEER. CDR3 amino acids: CASSQESRGAEGYTF. The CDR3 DNA reads TGCGCCAGCAGCCAAGAATCCCGGGGGGCGGAAGGCTACACCTTC.